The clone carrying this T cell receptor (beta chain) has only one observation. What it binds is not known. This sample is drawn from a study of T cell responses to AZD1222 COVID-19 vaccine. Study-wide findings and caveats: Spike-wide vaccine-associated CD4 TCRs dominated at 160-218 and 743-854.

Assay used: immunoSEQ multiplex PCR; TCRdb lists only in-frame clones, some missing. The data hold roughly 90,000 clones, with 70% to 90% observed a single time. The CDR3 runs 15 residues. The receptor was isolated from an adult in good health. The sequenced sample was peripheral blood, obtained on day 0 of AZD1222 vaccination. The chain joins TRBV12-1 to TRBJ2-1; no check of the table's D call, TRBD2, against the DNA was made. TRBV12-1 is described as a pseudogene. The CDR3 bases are TGTGCCAGCAGCTTTACGGTTAGCTCCTACAATGAGCAGTTCTTC. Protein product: CASSFTVSSYNEQFF.